This TCR beta chain was identified during a study of T-cell reconstitution after alpha-beta-depleted transplantation in children. General observations from the study: Expanded graft clones numbering several hundred reportedly gave rise to alpha-beta T cells about two months after transplant.

V lost 6 bases and J lost 4; bases outside the gene matches: 4. CDR3 length: 14 residues. CDR1 is MNHNS and CDR2 is SASEGT in the germline V gene. This clonotype was detected ten times or more. Its antigen is not known. TCRbeta library construction was performed incorporating unique molecular identifiers. TCRdb processed the PCR reads anew with MiXCR; each CDR3 protein has one entry. The table lists 480,000 or so distinct CDR3 sequences, roughly 10% of them singletons. The chain couples TRBV6-1 to TRBJ2-5, with 11 bases matching TRBD2. This TCR was sampled from a child under 10 years old with inherited bone marrow failure, due to receive a stem cell transplant. The specimen comprised PBMCs, sampled before TCRalphabeta/CD19-depleted stem cell transplant. The CDR3: CASRRGLAGETQYF. As DNA, the CDR3 is TGTGCCAGCAGGCGCGGACTAGCGGGAGAGACCCAGTACTTC.